What follows are 26 T cell receptor beta chains derived from one specimen sequenced in a study of shared clonotypes between healthy human individuals. CD45RO-negative CD8 cells positively selected for CCR7 made up the naive population, which excluded terminally differentiated effector memory CD45RA+ cells. The method was immunoSEQ multiplex PCR; TCRdb's version includes in-frame clones alone and lacks a portion of them. Of hundreds of thousands of clones in the sample, approximately 96% are singletons; the top ten hold 0.11%. What was sequenced was naive CD8+ T cells sorted from blood. The origin of the receptors is a woman in her thirties in good health.

The CDR3 DNA reads as TGCGCCAGCAGCTTGGAAGGTTACTACACCTTC. Amino acids: CASSLEGYYTF. V and J are TRBV5-1 and TRBJ1-2; no clear D. Trimming removed 0 bases at V and 10 bases at J, with 7 bases between. Germline assignment: CDR1 SGHRS and CDR2 YFSETQ. The CDR3 runs to 11 residues.

The V gene is TRBV13, the J gene TRBJ2-1; TRBD2 matches at 9 bases. The V segment lost 2 bases and the J segment 15 bases; nucleotides outside the gene matches: 11. The V gene's germline CDR1 is PRHDT and CDR2 FYEKMQ (reference sequence). The CDR3 is 14 residues long. For the CDR3, the DNA is TGTGCCAGCAGCTTACCCCTTGGCGGGAGGGTGTTGTTCTTC. Translation: CASSLPLGGRVLFF.

The V gene is TRBV27, the J gene TRBJ2-1; 12 bases map to TRBD2. The length of the CDR3 is 15 residues. The ends lost 2 bases at V and 9 bases at J; junction bases unmatched: 5. Germline V lookup: CDR1 MNHEY, CDR2 SMNVEV (reference sequence). CDR3 loop: CASSLAASGRGEQFF. In nucleotides, the CDR3 is TGTGCCAGCAGTTTAGCGGCTAGCGGGAGGGGTGAGCAGTTCTTC.

This chain joins TRBV10-3 and TRBJ2-7, with 10 bases identical to TRBD2. From germline, CDR1 is ENHRY and CDR2 SYGVKD. Unmatched junction bases numbered 5, after V lost 7 bases and J lost 2 bases. This CDR3 region has 14 residues. The CDR3: CAITGLADPYEQYF. CDR3 nucleotides: TGTGCCATCACCGGACTAGCGGACCCCTACGAGCAGTACTTC.

The J gene is TRBJ2-3, the V gene TRBV15; a possible D gene is TRBD2 (5 bases). The V gene lost 3 bases and the J gene lost 0 bases, with 13 bases spanning the gap. Germline values: CDR1 LNHNV, CDR2 YYDKDF (reference sequence). The CDR3 covers 16 residues. CDR3 residues: CATSSAGKPSTDTQYF. CDR3 DNA: TGTGCCACCAGCAGTGCCGGGAAGCCTAGCACAGATACGCAGTATTTT.

The chain carries TRBV14 and TRBJ2-5; 12 positions match TRBD2. The V gene end was trimmed by 3 bases and the J gene end by 0 bases; junction bases not matched to a gene: 2. Germline CDR1 and CDR2: SGHDN and FVKESK. This CDR3 is built from 16 residues. CDR3 in amino acids: CASSHWTSGDQETQYF. CDR3 nucleotides: TGTGCCAGCAGCCATTGGACTAGCGGGGACCAAGAGACCCAGTACTTC.

The V call is TRBV27, the J call TRBJ2-3; 7 nucleotides align to TRBD2. Germline assignment: CDR1 MNHEY and CDR2 SMNVEV (reference sequence). The CDR3 contains 13 residues. With V trimmed by 0 bases and J by 6 bases, 0 bases remained unmatched. This chain's CDR3 is CASSLSGGDTQYF. The CDR3 DNA follows: TGTGCCAGCAGTTTATCGGGAGGGGATACGCAGTATTTT.

The chain couples TRBV5-4 to TRBJ2-7, with 8 bases identical to TRBD1. The germline V gene encodes CDR1 SGHNT and CDR2 YYREEE (reference sequence). V lost 0 bases to trimming and J lost 4 bases; unmatched junction nucleotides: 15. This CDR3 has 18 residues. In DNA, the CDR3 is TGTGCCAGCAGCTTGGCGCCTTATACCGGGACAGGACTATACGAGCAGTACTTC. Encoded protein: CASSLAPYTGTGLYEQYF.

This sequence joins TRBV19 and TRBJ2-1, with D uncertain. Germline V gene lookup returns CDR1 LNHDA and CDR2 SQIVND (reference sequence). The CDR3 length is 15 residues. Trimming took off 4 bases at V and 9 bases at J, with 19 bases between the two ends. The CDR3 region has the DNA TGTGCCAGTAGTAACGTGGGCCTAGGGAACGGTGAGCAGTTCTTC. Translated, it gives CASSNVGLGNGEQFF.

The J gene is TRBJ1-1, the V gene TRBV29-1; D call uncertain. Per germline, CDR1 SQVTM and CDR2 ANQGSEA. This CDR3 has 12 residues. V lost 5 bases to trimming and J lost 5 bases, with 12 bases between them. CDR3 loop: CSVSVLGTEAFF. The CDR3 region has the DNA TGCAGCGTTTCGGTCTTAGGAACTGAAGCTTTCTTT. The full variable domain, completed using reference TRBV29-1 and TRBJ1-1, is SAVISQKPSRDICQRGTSLTIQCQVDSQVTMMFWYRQQPGQSLTLIATANQGSEATYESGFVIDKFPISRPNLTFSTLTVSNMSPEDSSIYLCSVSVLGTEAFFGQGTRLTVV.

The chain carries TRBV5-6 and TRBJ2-5; D unclear. The germline gives CDR1 SGHDT, CDR2 YYEEEE. CDR3 length equals 14 residues. Trimming took off 2 bases at V and 4 bases at J, with 12 bases between the two ends. The CDR3 coding sequence is TGTGCCAGCAGCTTTAGTCATACCGGAGAGACCCAGTACTTC. The encoded protein is CASSFSHTGETQYF.

This clone occurred once. The gene calls are TRBV5-4 and TRBJ2-1; D is undetermined. The CDR3 extends over 12 amino acids. Deletions cut 2 bases from V and 5 bases from J, with 5 bases between. The germline V gene encodes CDR1 SGHNT and CDR2 YYREEE (reference sequence). In nucleotides, the CDR3 is TGTGCCAGCAGCTTAGAGGACAATGAGCAGTTCTTC. Encoded protein: CASSLEDNEQFF.

The V call is TRBV15, the J call TRBJ2-3, with D possibly TRBD2 on 5 matching bases. The germline V and J ends were trimmed by 1 base and 0 bases, with 11 bases remaining between them. The V gene's germline CDR1 is LNHNV and CDR2 YYDKDF (reference sequence). CDR3 length: 16 amino acids. Here the CDR3 DNA reads TGTGCCACCAGCAGAGGACTATCCCCTAGCACAGATACGCAGTATTTT. It codes for CATSRGLSPSTDTQYF.

The V and J genes are TRBV19 and TRBJ1-5; a possible D gene is TRBD1 (6 bases). The germline V gene has CDR1 LNHDA and CDR2 SQIVND (reference sequence). The CDR3 length is 15 residues. The V gene lost 5 bases and the J gene lost 4 bases, with 15 bases spanning the gap. CDR3 coding DNA: TGTGCCAGTAGTCTCCGGGACAAACCAAATCAGCCCCAGCATTTT. This encodes CASSLRDKPNQPQHF.

The chain carries TRBV6-5 and TRBJ2-7; TRBD2 aligns across 8 bases. The CDR3 extends over 15 amino acids. Germline loops: CDR1 MNHEY, CDR2 SVGAGI. J gave up 3 bases and V 4 bases, and 8 bases lay outside the gene matches. The chain's CDR3 is CASSSPREGRYEQYF. The CDR3 region has the DNA TGTGCCAGCAGTTCCCCCCGGGAGGGCCGCTACGAGCAGTACTTC.

The chain has TRBV29-1 and TRBJ1-2, with a possible D match to TRBD1 (6 bases). The CDR3 length is 11 residues. Per germline, CDR1 SQVTM and CDR2 ANQGSEA. V was clipped by 6 bases and J by 4 bases, with 9 bases between them. Here the CDR3 reads CSVGDTYGYTF. DNA for the CDR3: TGCAGCGTGGGGGACACCTATGGCTACACCTTC. Variable domain in full (rest from reference TRBV29-1 and TRBJ1-2): SAVISQKPSRDICQRGTSLTIQCQVDSQVTMMFWYRQQPGQSLTLIATANQGSEATYESGFVIDKFPISRPNLTFSTLTVSNMSPEDSSIYLCSVGDTYGYTFGSGTRLTVV.

This chain uses TRBV27 with TRBJ1-1; D is possibly TRBD1 (5 bases). CDR3 length: 12 amino acids. Trimming removed 6 bases at V and 4 bases at J, with 9 bases between. Germline V lookup: CDR1 MNHEY, CDR2 SMNVEV (reference sequence). The CDR3 DNA follows: TGTGCCAGCAGGAGTCAGGGCACTGAAGCTTTCTTT. Its protein product is CASRSQGTEAFF.

This chain connects TRBV2 to TRBJ2-3; D could derive from TRBD1 or TRBD2 (6 bases each). Trimming cost V 8 bases and J 0 bases, with 15 bases left between them. The germline V gene has CDR1 SNHLY and CDR2 FYNNEI. This CDR3 region has 15 residues. The CDR3 sequence: CASGGLSLSTDTQYF. CDR3 nucleotides: TGTGCCAGCGGGGGGCTCTCCCTTAGCACAGATACGCAGTATTTT.

A word on this clone: The sample carries other DNA sequences with the same CDR3. The chain combines TRBV9 with TRBJ1-1; a possible D gene is TRBD1 (5 bases). The CDR3 is made up of 13 amino acids. Trimming removed 2 bases at V and 4 bases at J, with 9 bases between. CDR1 SGDLS and CDR2 YYNGEE come from the germline V gene. The CDR3 loop reads CASSVGGSTEAFF. The CDR3 DNA is TGTGCCAGCAGCGTTGGGGGTAGCACTGAAGCTTTCTTT. The whole variable domain, remainder taken from reference TRBV9 and TRBJ1-1, is DSGVTQTPKHLITATGQRVTLRCSPRSGDLSVYWYQQSLDQGLQFLIQYYNGEERAKGNILERFSAQQFPDLHSELNLSSLELGDSALYFCASSVGGSTEAFFGQGTRLTVV.

J is TRBJ2-7 and V is TRBV27; D might be TRBD2 (5 bases). The CDR3 extends over 13 amino acids. Trimming pared 7 bases from V and 4 bases from J, leaving 14 bases between. From germline, CDR1 is MNHEY and CDR2 SMNVEV (reference sequence). CDR3 sequence reads: CASTHGSGYEQYF. CDR3 coding DNA: TGTGCCAGCACTCACGGGTCGGGGTACGAGCAGTACTTC.

The rearrangement uses TRBV27 and TRBJ2-7; D might be TRBD1 or TRBD2, each matching 5 bases. V was clipped by 6 bases and J by 1 base, with 16 bases between them. Germline V gene data show CDR1 as MNHEY and CDR2 as SMNVEV (reference sequence). The CDR3 loop spans 15 amino acids. CDR3: CASSTNRDVSYEQYF. CDR3 DNA: TGTGCCAGCAGCACAAACCGGGACGTATCCTACGAGCAGTACTTC.

The genes are TRBV28 and TRBJ1-4; TRBD1 might be the D (5 bases). Germline CDR1 reads MDHEN; CDR2 reads SYDVKM. The CDR3 spans 15 residues. Trimming pared 5 bases from V and 4 bases from J, leaving 14 bases between. The CDR3 here is CASSHPGTDNEKLFF. The DNA of the CDR3 is TGTGCCAGCAGTCACCCCGGGACGGATAATGAAAAACTGTTTTTT.

The V and J genes are TRBV5-4 and TRBJ2-3, with 7 bases matching TRBD1. The V and J ends lost 1 base and 3 bases, in that order; junction bases with no gene match: 5. Germline lookup yields CDR1 SGHNT and CDR2 YYREEE (reference sequence). The CDR3 spans 15 residues. CDR3 residues: CASSLPRQGTDTQYF. The CDR3 coding sequence is TGTGCCAGCAGCTTGCCTCGACAGGGAACAGATACGCAGTATTTT. Combining the CDR3 with reference TRBV5-4 and TRBJ2-3 gives the whole variable domain ETGVTQSPTHLIKTRGQQVTLRCSSQSGHNTVSWYQQALGQGPQFIFQYYREEENGRGNFPPRFSGLQFPNYSSELNVNALELDDSALYLCASSLPRQGTDTQYFGPGTRLTVL.

This chain joins TRBV30 and TRBJ1-4; D is unresolved. Trimming cost V 4 bases and J 0 bases, with 6 bases left between them. The CDR3 consists of 13 residues. Germline assignment: CDR1 GTSNPN and CDR2 SVGIG (reference sequence). The DNA for the CDR3 is TGTGCCTGGACGGCAGCAACTAATGAAAAACTGTTTTTT. It is translated as CAWTAATNEKLFF.

The V gene is TRBV30, the J gene TRBJ2-3; the match to TRBD1 covers 10 bases. This CDR3 comprises 19 residues. From germline, CDR1 is GTSNPN and CDR2 SVGIG (reference sequence). With 1 base clipped from V and 4 bases from J, the junction kept 17 bases outside the gene matches. The CDR3 DNA reads as TGTGCCTGGAGTGACCTGGGGGAACCGGGACAGGGGCCGTCAGATACGCAGTATTTT. Its translation is CAWSDLGEPGQGPSDTQYF.

V gene TRBV15 combines with J gene TRBJ2-5, with TRBD2 identical over 7 bases. Germline V gives CDR1 LNHNV, CDR2 YYDKDF (reference sequence). V dropped 0 bases and J dropped 4; count of bases not matched to a gene: 5. The CDR3 has 15 residues. CDR3 coding DNA: TGTGCCACCAGCAGAGATAGAATAGCGGGAGAGACCCAGTACTTC. It codes for CATSRDRIAGETQYF.